These 31 T cell receptor beta chains came from one sample sequenced in a study of graft-versus-host responses after intestinal transplantation. The assay was immunoSEQ multiplex PCR, and TCRdb's table has in-frame clones only and misses some. The sample yields 25,000 to 30,000 clones, 82% seen once. Their cognate antigens are unknown. Sequencing used unstimulated CD4+ T cells sorted from spleen or lymph node cells, obtained before intestinal transplant. Receptors were obtained from a human donor who received an intestinal transplant.

The chain recombines TRBV6-1 with TRBJ1-2; D perhaps matches TRBD1 (5 bases). Germline CDR1 MNHNS, CDR2 SASEGT. V was shortened by 5 bases and J by 4 bases, with 8 bases between the two germline ends. The CDR3 has 12 residues. The CDR3 sequence: CASSWGGYGYTF. CDR3 sequence (DNA): TGTGCCAGCAGTTGGGGGGGCTATGGCTACACCTTC.

This clone was seen a handful of times. The rearrangement joins TRBV19 to TRBJ1-2, with TRBD1 identical over 7 bases. This CDR3 spans 14 amino acids. V lost 6 bases and J lost 4; bases outside the gene matches: 8. The germline V gene has CDR1 LNHDA and CDR2 SQIVND (reference sequence). The CDR3 coding sequence is TGTGCCAGTAGGGACTGGGGACAGACCTATGGCTACACCTTC. This sequence encodes CASRDWGQTYGYTF.

The gene calls are TRBV12-5 and TRBJ2-3; D remains ambiguous. Trimming took off 5 bases at V and 3 bases at J, with 9 bases between the two ends. There are 13 residues in the CDR3. Germline lookup yields CDR1 LGHNT and CDR2 FRNRAP. The CDR3 region is CASGLAGTDTQYF. In DNA form, the CDR3 reads TGTGCTAGTGGTCTGGCCGGGACAGATACGCAGTATTTT.

The J gene is TRBJ2-1, the V gene TRBV7-3; 9 bases are a match to TRBD2. Germline CDR1 and CDR2: SGHTA and FQGTGA. V lost 1 base to trimming and J lost 8 bases; unmatched junction nucleotides: 12. The CDR3 is 17 residues long. The DNA of the CDR3 is TGTGCCAGCAGCTTAATTTCTGGCGGGAGGGGATTGGATGAGCAGTTCTTC. It specifies CASSLISGGRGLDEQFF.

This chain links TRBV7-3 with TRBJ2-3, with D maybe TRBD2 (6 bases). This CDR3 has 14 residues. The V end was cut by 3 bases, the J end by 6 bases, with 13 bases between. Per the germline V gene, CDR1 is SGHTA and CDR2 is FQGTGA. CDR3 nucleotides: TGTGCCAGCAGCTTTGGGGGGATGACGGATACGCAGTATTTT. Its translation: CASSFGGMTDTQYF.

The CDR3 DNA sequence: TGTGCCAGCAGCTCAGGGATAGGCAATCAGCCCCAGCATTTT. The encoded protein is CASSSGIGNQPQHF. The V call is TRBV6-1, the J call TRBJ1-5; TRBD1 might be the D (5 bases). CDR1 MNHNS and CDR2 SASEGT come from the germline V gene. Trimming pared 6 bases from V and 2 bases from J, leaving 11 bases between. The CDR3 contains 14 residues.

This sequence joins TRBV9 and TRBJ1-5, with D hard to call. V lost 2 bases to trimming and J lost 2 bases, with 5 bases between them. Germline V lookup: CDR1 SGDLS, CDR2 YYNGEE. This CDR3 spans 13 amino acids. The CDR3 DNA follows: TGTGCCAGCAGCGTCCAGGGCAATCAGCCCCAGCATTTT. Translated, it gives CASSVQGNQPQHF.

This clone appeared a single time. V usage is TRBV6-6 and J usage is TRBJ2-2; D is undetermined. V lost 6 bases and J lost 8, with 16 bases in between. The CDR3 covers 14 residues. The germline V gene has CDR1 MNHNY and CDR2 SVGAGI (reference sequence). The CDR3 DNA is TGTGCCAGCAGCTCTCCTTCAGAGCAAGGGGAGCTGTTTTTT. Translation gives CASSSPSEQGELFF.

This clone was seen more than once but under ten times. The V and J genes are TRBV27 and TRBJ1-2; TRBD1 matches at 11 bases. This CDR3 has 15 amino acids. Looked up from germline, CDR1 is MNHEY and CDR2 is SMNVEV (reference sequence). The V segment lost 6 bases and the J segment 7 bases; nucleotides outside the gene matches: 10. CDR3 nucleotides: TGTGCCAGCAGATCCGGACAGGGGGCGTCCATTGGCTACACCTTC. Amino acids: CASRSGQGASIGYTF.

This chain links TRBV29-1 with TRBJ1-3; D is unresolved. The germline V gene encodes CDR1 SQVTM and CDR2 ANQGSEA. This CDR3 is 15 amino acids long. The ends were cut back, 3 bases at V and 0 bases at J, with 12 bases in the middle. DNA of the CDR3: TGCAGCGTTGACGCGACGGGGAGCTCTGGAAACACCATATATTTT. It encodes CSVDATGSSGNTIYF.

This sequence joins TRBV7-9 and TRBJ2-5, with TRBD2 matching over 10 bases. V lost 5 bases, J lost 4 bases, and 4 bases stayed unmatched. The CDR3 length is 14 residues. Germline CDR1 SEHNR, CDR2 FQNEAQ (reference sequence). CDR3 sequence: CASSPSGGGETQYF. DNA for the CDR3: TGTGCCAGCAGCCCTAGCGGGGGAGGAGAGACCCAGTACTTC.

This clone was detected only once. The chain couples TRBV30 to TRBJ2-6; D unclear. The CDR3 spans 15 residues. CDR1 is GTSNPN, CDR2 SVGIG, per germline (reference sequence). The germline V and J ends were trimmed by 0 bases and 4 bases, with 10 bases remaining between them. The CDR3, as DNA: TGTGCCTGGAGTGTCCGGTTTCTGGGGGCCAACGTCCTGACTTTC. It translates to CAWSVRFLGANVLTF. Using reference TRBV30 and TRBJ2-6 for the parts outside the CDR3, the full variable domain is SQTIHQWPATLVQPVGSPLSLECTVEGTSNPNLYWYRQAAGRGLQLLFYSVGIGQISSEVPQNLSASRPQDRQFILSSKKLLLSDSGFYLCAWSVRFLGANVLTFGAGSRLTVL.

The V gene is TRBV7-7, the J gene TRBJ2-5, with D tentatively TRBD2 (5 bases). V shed 1 base and J shed 3 bases, with 6 bases lying between them. The CDR3 sequence is 13 residues long. Germline CDR1 SSHAT, CDR2 FNYEAQ (reference sequence). CDR3 region: CASSLVREETQYF. The DNA for the CDR3 is TGTGCCAGCAGCTTAGTGAGGGAAGAGACCCAGTACTTC.

The rearrangement links TRBV6-1 to TRBJ1-1; a weak D match, TRBD1 (5 bases). The CDR3 runs 12 residues. Germline V gene lookup returns CDR1 MNHNS and CDR2 SASEGT. Trimming cost V 6 bases and J 4 bases, with 9 bases left between them. In DNA, the CDR3 is TGTGCCAGCAGAGCAGGGAGCACTGAAGCTTTCTTT. Translating it yields CASRAGSTEAFF.

V and J are TRBV18 and TRBJ1-1, with 12 bases aligning to TRBD1. V lost 6 bases to trimming and J lost 4 bases; unmatched junction nucleotides: 6. In germline, CDR1 is KGHSH, CDR2 LQKENI. This CDR3 region has 15 residues. CDR3 in amino acids: CASSSGTGGLTEAFF. The CDR3 bases are TGTGCCAGCTCGTCCGGGACAGGGGGCCTCACTGAAGCTTTCTTT.

For the CDR3, the DNA is TGTGCCAGCTCACCATCCGGAGGTGGAAACACCATATATTTT. Translation: CASSPSGGGNTIYF. The J gene is TRBJ1-3, the V gene TRBV18; no reliable D call. V was clipped by 2 bases and J by 3 bases, with 8 bases between them. Germline CDR1 reads KGHSH; CDR2 reads LQKENI. The CDR3 runs to 14 residues.

V and J are TRBV15 and TRBJ2-3; possibly TRBD1 for D (5 bases). The CDR3 loop spans 16 amino acids. Trimming left V 3 bases short and J 1 base short, with 14 bases between. Germline CDR1 LNHNV, CDR2 YYDKDF (reference sequence). CDR3 nucleotide sequence: TGTGCCACCAGCAGGGCCCAGGGTTTAGGCACAGATACGCAGTATTTT. Protein: CATSRAQGLGTDTQYF.

This clone came up a few times. The CDR3 DNA is TGTGCCAGCAGCTTGGCCAGGGGAAGCACAGATACGCAGTATTTT. It specifies CASSLARGSTDTQYF. The chain links TRBV5-4 to TRBJ2-3; perhaps TRBD1 as D (6 bases). V lost 0 bases and J 0 bases, leaving 8 bases between the germline ends. This CDR3 contains 15 residues. Per the germline V gene, CDR1 is SGHNT and CDR2 is YYREEE (reference sequence). The complete variable domain, with remaining parts taken from reference TRBV5-4 and TRBJ2-3, reads ETGVTQSPTHLIKTRGQQVTLRCSSQSGHNTVSWYQQALGQGPQFIFQYYREEENGRGNFPPRFSGLQFPNYSSELNVNALELDDSALYLCASSLARGSTDTQYFGPGTRLTVL.

The genes are TRBV5-8 and TRBJ2-5; D gene ambiguous. The V end was cut by 4 bases, the J end by 0 bases, with 10 bases between. The CDR3 is 14 residues long. Germline V gene sequence: CDR1 SGHTS, CDR2 YDEGEE. DNA for the CDR3: TGTGCCAGCAGCAGAACAGCGAACCAAGAGACCCAGTACTTC. Translation gives CASSRTANQETQYF.

This rearrangement joins TRBV12-2 to TRBJ2-7; the table assigns TRBD2, which was not confirmed against the DNA. TRBV12-2 is shown as a pseudogene. This CDR3 region has 15 residues. This CDR3 is CASRPKRTEEYEQYF. The CDR3 DNA is TGTGCAAGTCGCCCTAAGCGGACCGAGGAGTACGAGCAGTACTTC.

V gene TRBV5-1 combines with J gene TRBJ1-6; 8 bases fit TRBD1. With 2 bases clipped from V and 7 bases from J, the junction kept 11 bases outside the gene matches. There are 17 residues in the CDR3. CDR1 and CDR2 (germline): SGHRS, YFSETQ. CDR3: CASSLGHADRANSPLHF. CDR3 DNA: TGCGCCAGCAGCTTAGGTCACGCGGACAGGGCCAATTCACCCCTCCACTTT.

This chain connects TRBV9 to TRBJ1-2; D perhaps matches TRBD1 (5 bases). V gave up 0 bases and J gave up 4 bases, with 7 bases separating them. The CDR3 is 13 residues long. Germline V gene lookup returns CDR1 SGDLS and CDR2 YYNGEE. The CDR3: CASSVGDVYGYTF. CDR3 nucleotide sequence: TGTGCCAGCAGCGTAGGGGACGTCTATGGCTACACCTTC.

This clone came up once. J is TRBJ2-6 and V is TRBV18, with D perhaps matching TRBD1 (5 bases). The length of the CDR3 is 15 residues. Germline CDR1 and CDR2: KGHSH and LQKENI. V lost 6 bases and J 1 base, leaving 10 bases between the germline ends. The CDR3 sequence is CASSTAGSGANVLTF. For the CDR3, the DNA is TGTGCCAGCTCGACGGCAGGGTCTGGGGCCAACGTCCTGACTTTC.

This chain connects TRBV2 to TRBJ2-7; weak D call: TRBD2 (7 bases). In germline, CDR1 is SNHLY, CDR2 FYNNEI. The V end lost 2 bases, the J end lost 1 base, and 15 bases lay between the germline ends. The length of the CDR3 is 16 residues. CDR3 amino acids: CASSERGGGYSYEQYF. CDR3 nucleotide sequence: TGTGCCAGCAGTGAAAGGGGCGGGGGCTATTCCTACGAGCAGTACTTC.

V gene TRBV2 combines with J gene TRBJ2-1; 9 positions match TRBD2. The CDR3 sequence is 15 residues long. Germline CDR1 is SNHLY and CDR2 is FYNNEI. With V trimmed by 10 bases and J by 3 bases, 10 bases remained unmatched. The CDR3, as DNA: TGTGCCACCCAGCGGGAGGCCCTCCGCTACAATGAGCAGTTCTTC. This encodes CATQREALRYNEQFF.

This sequence joins TRBV6-5 and TRBJ1-4; 7 positions agree with TRBD1. CDR1 is MNHEY, CDR2 SVGAGI, per germline. V dropped 2 bases and J dropped 1; count of bases not matched to a gene: 4. This CDR3 comprises 16 residues. In DNA, the CDR3 is TGTGCCAGCAGTTACAAGGGGGCGGGAACTAATGAAAAACTGTTTTTT. As protein: CASSYKGAGTNEKLFF.

This clone appeared once. The chain uses TRBV2 and TRBJ2-5; 7 bases agree with TRBD1. This CDR3 is 13 amino acids long. The J segment lost 5 bases and the V segment lost 6 bases, leaving 6 bases of the junction unmatched. Looked up from germline, CDR1 is SNHLY and CDR2 is FYNNEI. Here the CDR3 reads CASSSTGEETQYF. The CDR3 coding sequence is TGTGCCAGCAGCTCTACAGGGGAGGAGACCCAGTACTTC.

J is TRBJ2-1 and V is TRBV5-1; TRBD2 is a possible D gene (5 bases). Germline V gives CDR1 SGHRS, CDR2 YFSETQ. V dropped 3 bases and J dropped 5 bases, with 6 bases sitting between them. This CDR3 spans 12 amino acids. The CDR3 DNA reads as TGCGCCAGCAGCTACGGGGACAATGAGCAGTTCTTC. Protein product: CASSYGDNEQFF. Based on the CDR3 plus reference TRBV5-1 and TRBJ2-1, the full variable domain is KAGVTQTPRYLIKTRGQQVTLSCSPISGHRSVSWYQQTPGQGLQFLFEYFSETQRNKGNFPGRFSGRQFSNSRSEMNVSTLELGDSALYLCASSYGDNEQFFGPGTRLTVL.

This rearrangement joins TRBV27 to TRBJ2-1, with 9 bases that match TRBD2. CDR1 and CDR2 from the germline V gene are MNHEY and SMNVEV (reference sequence). With V trimmed by 7 bases and J by 0 bases, 13 bases remained unmatched. This CDR3 region has 18 residues. The CDR3 sequence: CASTPGREGRSSYNEQFF. In DNA, the CDR3 is TGTGCCAGCACACCGGGGCGGGAGGGCCGGAGCTCCTACAATGAGCAGTTCTTC.

The chain employs TRBV2 and TRBJ1-2; 8 bases align to TRBD1. The CDR3 sequence is 12 residues long. The ends lost 6 bases at V and 4 bases at J; junction bases unmatched: 1. Germline lookup yields CDR1 SNHLY and CDR2 FYNNEI. The CDR3 bases are TGTGCCAGCAGGGACAGGGCCTATGGCTACACCTTC. Amino acid sequence: CASRDRAYGYTF.

The genes are TRBV9 and TRBJ2-1; TRBD2 might be the D (6 bases). The CDR3 has 15 amino acids. Germline V CDR1 and CDR2: SGDLS, YYNGEE. Trimming left V 3 bases short and J 8 bases short, with 18 bases between. The CDR3 region is CASSGDSNSFDEQFF. The CDR3 DNA reads as TGTGCCAGCAGCGGGGACTCGAACAGCTTCGATGAGCAGTTCTTC.